This is a list of T cell receptor beta chains from one sample in a study of shared clonotypes between healthy human individuals. TCRdb keeps only in-frame clones here, not all; method: immunoSEQ multiplex PCR. This table has 100,000 or so clones, around 68% appearing once. Sequenced material: memory CD8+ T cells sorted from blood. Receptors were obtained from a woman in her twenties or thirties in good health. Both conserved end residues are part of each CDR3. The D gene is left open where the match is weak. Size tells how often a clone was seen (once, few, many) or the class of an expanded clone, and some rows leave it out.

d_gene	j_gene	v_gene	abundance	CDR3nt	CDR3aa
TRBD2	TRBJ2-1	TRBV2	.	TGTGCCAGCAGACTAGCGGGAGGGCCGCAAAATGAGCAGTTCTTC	CASRLAGGPQNEQFF
TRBD1	TRBJ1-1	TRBV5-1	few	TGCGCCAGCAAGGCTCCAGGCAGGGGGCGAAATAAGAGCACTGAAGCTTTCTTT	CASKAPGRGRNKSTEAFF
TRBD2	TRBJ2-7	TRBV11-2	many	TGTGCCAGCAGCTTAGGACTAGCAAGCTACGAGCAGTACTTC	CASSLGLASYEQYF
TRBD1	TRBJ2-7	TRBV5-4	once	TGTGCCAGCAGGATTGGGACAGGGGTCTTCGAGCAGTACTTC	CASRIGTGVFEQYF
.	TRBJ1-1	TRBV5-1	.	TGCGCCAGCAGCTTGACAGACCGTGAAGCTTTCTTT	CASSLTDREAFF
TRBD2	TRBJ2-3	TRBV10-3	.	TGTGCCGTCTGGACTAGCGGGACTACAGATACGCAGTATTTT	CAVWTSGTTDTQYF
.	TRBJ2-7	TRBV10-3	.	TGTGCCACCCAGGTCAGGGGCGCGAGGTACGAGCAGTACTTC	CATQVRGARYEQYF
.	TRBJ2-2	TRBV19	.	TGTGCCATAAGAGGGGGGACCGGGGAGCTGTTTTTT	CAIRGGTGELFF
TRBD2	TRBJ2-7	TRBV7-9	few	TGTGCCGGCAAGCGGGAGAACGTGGACGAGCAGTACTTC	CAGKRENVDEQYF
TRBD2	TRBJ2-3	TRBV10-3	.	TGTGCCATCAGTGAGTCTTTAGGACTAGCGGACCGAGGTAGAGTAGATACGCAGTATTTT	CAISESLGLADRGRVDTQYF
.	TRBJ2-6	TRBV4-1	.	TGCGCCAGCAGCCAAGAAGAGGGGGCTGGGGCCAACGTCCTGACTTTC	CASSQEEGAGANVLTF
.	TRBJ1-4	TRBV19	.	TGTGCCAGTACCCAGGATAATAGCGAAAAACTGTTTTTT	CASTQDNSEKLFF
.	TRBJ2-1	TRBV6-1	.	TGTGCCAGTACCCCTAGGGGTCGGGTCTACAATGAGCAGTTCTTC	CASTPRGRVYNEQFF
.	TRBJ2-1	TRBV13	.	TGTGCCAGCAGCTTAGATAGGGTACTAGCTGGATACAATGAGCAGTTCTTC	CASSLDRVLAGYNEQFF
.	TRBJ1-4	TRBV2	.	TGTGCCAGCAGAGGGGGGACTGATGAAAAACTGTTTTTT	CASRGGTDEKLFF
.	TRBJ1-6	TRBV6-5	.	TGTGCCAGCAGTTACTCTTCAGAAAATTCACCCCTCCACTTT	CASSYSSENSPLHF
TRBD1	TRBJ1-1	TRBV11-3	.	TGTGCCAGCAGCTTGGGGACAGGGGCGGAAGCTTTCTTT	CASSLGTGAEAFF